The present TCR beta chain was sequenced within a study of blood T cell repertoires in COVID-19. Study-wide background: COVID-19 samples, acute and convalescent, were from the United States, Italy and Spain.

Assay: immunoSEQ multiplex PCR; the TCRdb copy retains only in-frame clones and omits some. The sample has approximately 280,000 clones, around 90% seen once. The CDR3 has 13 amino acids. Germline V CDR1 and CDR2: SNHLY, FYNNEI. The germline V and J ends were trimmed by 4 bases and 4 bases, with 10 bases remaining between them. The sequenced material came from peripheral blood. The chain carries TRBV2 and TRBJ1-1; D ambiguous. The sequence came from a man aged 45-65 years with acute or convalescent COVID-19. DNA for the CDR3: TGTGCCAGCAGTGTCGGGGTTGGCACTGAAGCTTTCTTT. Protein sequence: CASSVGVGTEAFF. Using reference TRBV2 and TRBJ1-1 for the parts outside the CDR3, the full variable domain is EPEVTQTPSHQVTQMGQEVILRCVPISNHLYFYWYRQILGQKVEFLVSFYNNEISEKSEIFDDQFSVERPDGSNFTLKIRSTKLEDSAMYFCASSVGVGTEAFFGQGTRLTVV.